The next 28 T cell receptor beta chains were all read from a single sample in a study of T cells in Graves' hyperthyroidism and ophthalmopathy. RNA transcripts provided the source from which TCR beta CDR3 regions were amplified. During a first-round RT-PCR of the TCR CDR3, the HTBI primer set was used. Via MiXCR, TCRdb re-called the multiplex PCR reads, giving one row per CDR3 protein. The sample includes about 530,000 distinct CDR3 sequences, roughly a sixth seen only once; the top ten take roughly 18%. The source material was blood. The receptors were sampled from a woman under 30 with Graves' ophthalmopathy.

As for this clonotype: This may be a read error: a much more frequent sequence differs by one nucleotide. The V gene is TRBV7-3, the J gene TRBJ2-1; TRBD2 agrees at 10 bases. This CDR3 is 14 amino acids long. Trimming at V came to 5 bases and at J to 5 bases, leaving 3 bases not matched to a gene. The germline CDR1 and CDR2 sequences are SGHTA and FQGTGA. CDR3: CASSGLAENNEQFF. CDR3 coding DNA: TGTGCCAGCAGCGGACTAGCGGAGAACAATGAGCAGTTCTTC. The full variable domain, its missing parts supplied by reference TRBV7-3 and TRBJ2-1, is GAGVSQTPSNKVTEKGKYVELRCDPISGHTALYWYRQSLGQGPEFLIYFQGTGAADDSGLPNDRFFAVRPEGSVSTLKIQRTERGDSAVYLCASSGLAENNEQFFGPGTRLTVL.

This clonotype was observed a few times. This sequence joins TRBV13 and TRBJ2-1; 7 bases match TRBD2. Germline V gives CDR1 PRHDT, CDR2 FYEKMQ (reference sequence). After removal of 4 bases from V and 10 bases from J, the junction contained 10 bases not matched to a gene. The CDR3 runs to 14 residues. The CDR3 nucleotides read TGTGCCAGCAGCTCCCGACTAGCAATAGACGAGCAGTTCTTC. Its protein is CASSSRLAIDEQFF.

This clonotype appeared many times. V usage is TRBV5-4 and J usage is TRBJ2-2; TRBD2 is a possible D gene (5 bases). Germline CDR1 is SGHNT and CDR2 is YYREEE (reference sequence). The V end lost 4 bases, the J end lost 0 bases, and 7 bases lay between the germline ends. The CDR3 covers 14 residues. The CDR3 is CASSTGTNTGELFF. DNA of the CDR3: TGTGCCAGCAGCACCGGGACGAACACCGGGGAGCTGTTTTTT.

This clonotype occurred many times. CDR3 in amino acids: CASSVRAGAINEQFF. CDR3 in DNA: TGTGCCAGCAGTGTAAGGGCGGGAGCCATCAATGAGCAGTTCTTC. This chain joins TRBV6-1 and TRBJ2-1; TRBD2 matches at 7 bases. Trimming removed 4 bases from V and 6 bases from J; junction bases left unmatched: 9. The CDR3 contains 15 residues. CDR1 is MNHNS, CDR2 SASEGT, per germline.

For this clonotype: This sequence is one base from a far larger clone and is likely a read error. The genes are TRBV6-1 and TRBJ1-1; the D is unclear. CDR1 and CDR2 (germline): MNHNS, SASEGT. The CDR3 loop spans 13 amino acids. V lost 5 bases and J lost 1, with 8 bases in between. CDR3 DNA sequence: TGTGCCAGCAGTAAACGGGGGAACACTGAAGCTTTCTTT. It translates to CASSKRGNTEAFF.

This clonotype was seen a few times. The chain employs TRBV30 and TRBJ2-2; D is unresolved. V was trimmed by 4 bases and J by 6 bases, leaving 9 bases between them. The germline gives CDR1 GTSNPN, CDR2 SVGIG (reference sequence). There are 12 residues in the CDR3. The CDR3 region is CAWKVSPGELFF. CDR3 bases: TGTGCCTGGAAAGTATCGCCCGGGGAGCTGTTTTTT. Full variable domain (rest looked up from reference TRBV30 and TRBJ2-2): SQTIHQWPATLVQPVGSPLSLECTVEGTSNPNLYWYRQAAGRGLQLLFYSVGIGQISSEVPQNLSASRPQDRQFILSSKKLLLSDSGFYLCAWKVSPGELFFGEGSRLTVL.

CDR3 residues: CASSLAILPEGYTF. As DNA, the CDR3 is TGTGCCAGCAGCTTAGCGATACTTCCGGAGGGCTACACCTTC. The genes are TRBV7-9 and TRBJ1-2, with D hard to call. Germline V CDR1 and CDR2: SEHNR, FQNEAQ (reference sequence). Between the trimmed V and J ends, which lost 0 bases and 8 bases, there was a span of 13 bases. CDR3 length equals 14 residues.

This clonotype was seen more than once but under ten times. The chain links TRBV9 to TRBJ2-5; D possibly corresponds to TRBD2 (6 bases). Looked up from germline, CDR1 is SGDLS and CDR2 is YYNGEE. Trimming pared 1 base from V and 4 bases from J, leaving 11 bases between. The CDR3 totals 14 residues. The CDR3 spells CASSVLALGETQYF. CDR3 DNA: TGTGCCAGCAGCGTACTAGCGTTGGGAGAGACCCAGTACTTC.

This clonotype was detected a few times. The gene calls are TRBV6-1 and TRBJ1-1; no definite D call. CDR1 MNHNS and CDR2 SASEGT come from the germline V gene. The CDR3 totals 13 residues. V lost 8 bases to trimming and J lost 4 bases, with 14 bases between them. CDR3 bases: TGTGCCAGCGCCGACGGATGGGGCACTGAAGCTTTCTTT. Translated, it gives CASADGWGTEAFF.

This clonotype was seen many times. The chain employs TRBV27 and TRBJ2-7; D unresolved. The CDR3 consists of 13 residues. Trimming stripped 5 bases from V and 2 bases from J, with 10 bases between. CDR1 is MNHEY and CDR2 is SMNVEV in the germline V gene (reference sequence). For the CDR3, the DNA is TGTGCCAGCAGTCCCCAGTACCCCTACGAGCAGTACTTC. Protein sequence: CASSPQYPYEQYF.

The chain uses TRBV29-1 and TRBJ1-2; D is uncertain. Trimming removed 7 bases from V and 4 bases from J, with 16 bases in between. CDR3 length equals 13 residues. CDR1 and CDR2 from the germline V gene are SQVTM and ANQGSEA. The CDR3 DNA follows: TGCAGCGCTTTTAGAAGTATACGCTATGGCTACACCTTC. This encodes CSAFRSIRYGYTF.

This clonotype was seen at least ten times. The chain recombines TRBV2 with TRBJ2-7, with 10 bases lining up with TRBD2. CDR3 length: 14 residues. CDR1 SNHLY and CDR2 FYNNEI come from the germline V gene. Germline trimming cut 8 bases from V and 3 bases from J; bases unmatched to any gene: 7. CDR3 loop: CASLGLAGVYEQYF. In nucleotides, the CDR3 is TGTGCCAGCTTGGGGCTAGCGGGAGTCTACGAGCAGTACTTC. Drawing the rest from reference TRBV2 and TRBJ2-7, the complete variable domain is EPEVTQTPSHQVTQMGQEVILRCVPISNHLYFYWYRQILGQKVEFLVSFYNNEISEKSEIFDDQFSVERPDGSNFTLKIRSTKLEDSAMYFCASLGLAGVYEQYFGPGTRLTVT.

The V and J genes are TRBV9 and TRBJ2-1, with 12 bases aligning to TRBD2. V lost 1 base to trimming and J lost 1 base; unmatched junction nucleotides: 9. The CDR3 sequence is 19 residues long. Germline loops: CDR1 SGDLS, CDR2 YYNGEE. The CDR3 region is CASSVNARLAGDSYNEQFF. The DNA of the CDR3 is TGTGCCAGCAGCGTAAACGCCCGACTAGCGGGAGATTCCTACAATGAGCAGTTCTTC.

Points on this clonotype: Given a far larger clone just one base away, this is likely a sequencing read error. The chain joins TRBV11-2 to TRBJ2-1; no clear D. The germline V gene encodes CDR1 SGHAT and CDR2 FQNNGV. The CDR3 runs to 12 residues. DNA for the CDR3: TGTGCCAGCAGCTTATCGGGCAATGAGCAGTCCTTC. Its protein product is CASSLSGNEQSF.

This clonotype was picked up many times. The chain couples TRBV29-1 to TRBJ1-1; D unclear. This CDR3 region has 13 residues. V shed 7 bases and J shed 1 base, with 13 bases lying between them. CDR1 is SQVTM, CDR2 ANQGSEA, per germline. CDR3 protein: CSATGLANTEAFF. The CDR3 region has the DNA TGCAGCGCCACCGGACTCGCGAACACTGAAGCTTTCTTT. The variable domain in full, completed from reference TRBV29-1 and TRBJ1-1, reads SAVISQKPSRDICQRGTSLTIQCQVDSQVTMMFWYRQQPGQSLTLIATANQGSEATYESGFVIDKFPISRPNLTFSTLTVSNMSPEDSSIYLCSATGLANTEAFFGQGTRLTVV.

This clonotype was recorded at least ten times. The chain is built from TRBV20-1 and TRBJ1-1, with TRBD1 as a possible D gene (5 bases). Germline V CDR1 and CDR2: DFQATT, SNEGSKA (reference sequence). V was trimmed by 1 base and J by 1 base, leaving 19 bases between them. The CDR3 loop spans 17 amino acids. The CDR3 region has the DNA TGCAGTGCTAGAGCGGGCAGGGCGGAATTGTGGAACACTGAAGCTTTCTTT. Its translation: CSARAGRAELWNTEAFF.

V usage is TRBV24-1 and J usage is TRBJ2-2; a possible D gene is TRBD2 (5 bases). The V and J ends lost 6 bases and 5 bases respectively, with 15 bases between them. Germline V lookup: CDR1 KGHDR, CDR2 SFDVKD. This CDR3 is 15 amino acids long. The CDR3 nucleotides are TGTGCCACCAGTCATGAGGGAGTGGGAACCGGGGAGCTGTTTTTT. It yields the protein CATSHEGVGTGELFF.

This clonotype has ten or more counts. Written as DNA, the CDR3 is TGTGCCAGCAGCCAAGGGGGCAGACTTGTCACAGATACGCAGTATTTT. This encodes CASSQGGRLVTDTQYF. V and J are TRBV3-1 and TRBJ2-3, with D maybe TRBD1 (5 bases). This CDR3 has 16 amino acids. V was cut by 1 base and J by 2 bases, with 13 bases left in between. CDR1 is LGHDT, CDR2 YNNKEL, per germline (reference sequence).

The CDR3 loop is CASSYPSRTGELFF. CDR3 DNA: TGTGCCAGCAGTTACCCCTCTAGGACCGGGGAGCTGTTTTTT. The rearrangement links TRBV6-5 to TRBJ2-2; D unresolved. V was shortened by 2 bases and J by 5 bases, with 9 bases between the two germline ends. The CDR3 contains 14 residues. Germline lookup yields CDR1 MNHEY and CDR2 SVGAGI.

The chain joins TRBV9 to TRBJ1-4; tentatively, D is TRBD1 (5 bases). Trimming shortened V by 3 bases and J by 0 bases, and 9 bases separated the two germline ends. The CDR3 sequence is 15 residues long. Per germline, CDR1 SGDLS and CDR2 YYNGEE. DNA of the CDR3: TGTGCCAGCAGCGCACAGGCGTCAACTAATGAAAAACTGTTTTTT. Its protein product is CASSAQASTNEKLFF.

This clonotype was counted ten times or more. The CDR3, as DNA: TGTGCCAGCAGCCAAGATATGGTCAGAGGAAACACCATATATTTT. It specifies CASSQDMVRGNTIYF. The chain has TRBV3-1 and TRBJ1-3; D not certain. This CDR3 region has 15 residues. V shed 0 bases and J shed 4 bases, with 10 bases lying between them. The germline V gene encodes CDR1 LGHDT and CDR2 YNNKEL (reference sequence).

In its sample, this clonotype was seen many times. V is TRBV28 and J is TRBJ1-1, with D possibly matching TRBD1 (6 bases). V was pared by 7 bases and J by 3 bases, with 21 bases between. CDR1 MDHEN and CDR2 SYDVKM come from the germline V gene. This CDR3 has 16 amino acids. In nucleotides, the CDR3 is TGTGCCAGCACCCCCGGGGGGCGGATAGGGTACACTGAAGCTTTCTTT. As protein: CASTPGGRIGYTEAFF.

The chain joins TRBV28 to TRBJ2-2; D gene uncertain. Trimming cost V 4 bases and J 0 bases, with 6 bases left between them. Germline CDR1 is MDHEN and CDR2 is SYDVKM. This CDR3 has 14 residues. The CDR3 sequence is CASSSETNTGELFF. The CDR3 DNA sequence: TGTGCCAGCAGTTCCGAAACGAACACCGGGGAGCTGTTTTTT.

The CDR3 DNA reads as TGTGCCAGCTCGATTGGGGGGGCGTCATCCTACGAGCAGTACTTC. Protein sequence: CASSIGGASSYEQYF. The V call is TRBV27, the J call TRBJ2-7, with a possible D match to TRBD2 (7 bases). The CDR3 is 15 residues long. Germline V gene data show CDR1 as MNHEY and CDR2 as SMNVEV (reference sequence). V was shortened by 8 bases and J by 1 base, with 18 bases between the two germline ends.

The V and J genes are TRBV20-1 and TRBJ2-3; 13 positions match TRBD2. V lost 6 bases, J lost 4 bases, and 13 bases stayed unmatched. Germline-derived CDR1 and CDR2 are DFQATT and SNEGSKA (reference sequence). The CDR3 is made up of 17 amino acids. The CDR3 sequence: CSAVIGLAGARPDTQYF. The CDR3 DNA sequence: TGCAGTGCCGTGATCGGACTAGCGGGAGCTCGACCAGATACGCAGTATTTT.

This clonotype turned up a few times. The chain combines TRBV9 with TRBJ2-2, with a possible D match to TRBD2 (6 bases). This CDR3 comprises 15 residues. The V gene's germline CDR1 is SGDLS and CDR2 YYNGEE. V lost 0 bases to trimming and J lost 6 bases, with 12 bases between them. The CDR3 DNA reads TGTGCCAGCAGCGTAGACAAGGAGGGCGCCGGGGAGCTGTTTTTT. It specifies CASSVDKEGAGELFF.

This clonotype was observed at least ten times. The CDR3 reads CATSDLPGGAGELFF. CDR3 in DNA: TGTGCCACCAGTGATTTGCCGGGAGGCGCCGGGGAGCTGTTTTTT. The chain combines TRBV24-1 with TRBJ2-2, with 7 bases aligning to TRBD2. V shed 0 bases and J 6 bases; nucleotides not matched to a gene: 3. The V gene's germline CDR1 is KGHDR and CDR2 SFDVKD. The CDR3 length is 15 residues.

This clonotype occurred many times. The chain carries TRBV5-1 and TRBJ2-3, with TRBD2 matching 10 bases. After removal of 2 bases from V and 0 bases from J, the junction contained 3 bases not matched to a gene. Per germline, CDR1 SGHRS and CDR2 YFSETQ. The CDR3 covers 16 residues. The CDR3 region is CASSLTSGTSTDTQYF. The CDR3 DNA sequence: TGCGCCAGCAGCTTAACTAGCGGGACTAGCACAGATACGCAGTATTTT.